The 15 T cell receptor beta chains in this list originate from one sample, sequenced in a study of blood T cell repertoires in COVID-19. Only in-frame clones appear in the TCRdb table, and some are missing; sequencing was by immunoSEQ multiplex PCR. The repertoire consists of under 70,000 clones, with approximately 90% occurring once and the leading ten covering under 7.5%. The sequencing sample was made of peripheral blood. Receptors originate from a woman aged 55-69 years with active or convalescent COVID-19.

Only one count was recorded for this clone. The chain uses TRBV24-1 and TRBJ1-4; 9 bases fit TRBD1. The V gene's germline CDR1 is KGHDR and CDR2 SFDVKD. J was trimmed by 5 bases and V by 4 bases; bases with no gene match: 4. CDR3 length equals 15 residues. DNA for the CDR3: TGTGCCACCAGTGAGACAGGGGGTCTAAATGAAAAACTGTTTTTT. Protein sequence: CATSETGGLNEKLFF.

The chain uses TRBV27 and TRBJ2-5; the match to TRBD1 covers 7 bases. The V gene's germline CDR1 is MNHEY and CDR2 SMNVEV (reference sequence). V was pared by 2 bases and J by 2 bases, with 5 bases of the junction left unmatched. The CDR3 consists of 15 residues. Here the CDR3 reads CASSLGQALQETQYF. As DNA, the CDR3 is TGTGCCAGCAGTTTAGGACAGGCGCTTCAAGAGACCCAGTACTTC.

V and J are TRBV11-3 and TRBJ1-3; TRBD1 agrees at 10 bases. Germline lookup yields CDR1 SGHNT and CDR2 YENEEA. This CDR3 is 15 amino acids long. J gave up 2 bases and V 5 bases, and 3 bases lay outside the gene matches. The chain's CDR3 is CASSPGTGAGNTIYF. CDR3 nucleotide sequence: TGTGCCAGCAGCCCGGGGACAGGGGCTGGAAACACCATATATTTT.

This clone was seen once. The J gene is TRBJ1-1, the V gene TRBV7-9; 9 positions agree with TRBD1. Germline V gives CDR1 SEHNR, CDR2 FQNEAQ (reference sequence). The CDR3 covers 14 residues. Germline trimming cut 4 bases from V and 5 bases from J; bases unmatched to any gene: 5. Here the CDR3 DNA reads TGTGCCAGCAGCTCACAGGGGGCGCGGACTGAAGCTTTCTTT. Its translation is CASSSQGARTEAFF.

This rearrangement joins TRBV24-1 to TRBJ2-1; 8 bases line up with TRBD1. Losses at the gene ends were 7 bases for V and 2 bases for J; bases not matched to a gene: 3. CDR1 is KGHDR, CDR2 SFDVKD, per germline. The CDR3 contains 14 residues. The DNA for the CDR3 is TGTGCCACCAGCCGACAGGGGACCTACAATGAGCAGTTCTTC. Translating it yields CATSRQGTYNEQFF.

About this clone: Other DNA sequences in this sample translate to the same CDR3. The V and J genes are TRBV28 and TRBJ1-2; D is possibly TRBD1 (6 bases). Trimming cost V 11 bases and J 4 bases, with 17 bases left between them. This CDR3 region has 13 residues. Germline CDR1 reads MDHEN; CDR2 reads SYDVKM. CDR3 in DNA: TGTGCCGGGGGAGGGGGAGGGGGCTATGGCTACACCTTC. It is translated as CAGGGGGGYGYTF.

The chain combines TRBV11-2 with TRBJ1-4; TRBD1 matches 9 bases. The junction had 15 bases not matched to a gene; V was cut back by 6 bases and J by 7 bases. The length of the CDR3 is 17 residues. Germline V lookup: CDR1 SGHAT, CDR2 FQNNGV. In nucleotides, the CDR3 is TGTGCCAGCAGGTCCCGGCGCGTGACAGGGGGTGGTGAAAAACTGTTTTTT. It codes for CASRSRRVTGGGEKLFF.

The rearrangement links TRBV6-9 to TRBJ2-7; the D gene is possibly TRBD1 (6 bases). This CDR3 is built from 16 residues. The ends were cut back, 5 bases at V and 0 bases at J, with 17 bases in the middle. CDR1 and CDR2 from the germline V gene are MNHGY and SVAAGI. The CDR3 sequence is CASSVSGQKSSYEQYF. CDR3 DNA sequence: TGTGCCAGCAGTGTATCGGGACAAAAGAGCTCCTACGAGCAGTACTTC.

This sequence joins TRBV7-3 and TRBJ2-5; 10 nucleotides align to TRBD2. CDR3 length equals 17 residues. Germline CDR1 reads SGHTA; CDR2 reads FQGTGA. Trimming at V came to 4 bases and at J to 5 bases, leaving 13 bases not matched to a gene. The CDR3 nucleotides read TGTGCCAGCAGCTCAACGACAAGCGGGAGGGCCCTGGAGACCCAGTACTTC. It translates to CASSSTTSGRALETQYF.

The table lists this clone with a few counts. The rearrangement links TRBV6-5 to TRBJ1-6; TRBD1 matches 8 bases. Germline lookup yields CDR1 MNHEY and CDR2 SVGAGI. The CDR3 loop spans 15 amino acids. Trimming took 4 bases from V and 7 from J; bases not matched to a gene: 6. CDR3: CASSLWTGSNSPLHF. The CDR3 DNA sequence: TGTGCCAGCAGTTTGTGGACAGGGTCAAATTCACCCCTCCACTTT.

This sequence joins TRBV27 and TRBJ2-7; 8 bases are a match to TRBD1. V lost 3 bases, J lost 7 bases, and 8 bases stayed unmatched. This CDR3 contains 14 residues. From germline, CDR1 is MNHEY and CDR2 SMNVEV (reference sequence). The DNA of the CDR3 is TGTGCCAGCAGTTTTACAGGGGGAAAGAGGGAGCAGTACTTC. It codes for CASSFTGGKREQYF.

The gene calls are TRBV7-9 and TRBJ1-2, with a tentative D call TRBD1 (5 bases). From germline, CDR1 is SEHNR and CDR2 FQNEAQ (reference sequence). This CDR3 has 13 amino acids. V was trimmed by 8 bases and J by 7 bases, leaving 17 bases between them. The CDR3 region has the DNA TGTGCCAGCCATCAGGGCCAGGCGTTTGGCTACACCTTC. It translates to CASHQGQAFGYTF.

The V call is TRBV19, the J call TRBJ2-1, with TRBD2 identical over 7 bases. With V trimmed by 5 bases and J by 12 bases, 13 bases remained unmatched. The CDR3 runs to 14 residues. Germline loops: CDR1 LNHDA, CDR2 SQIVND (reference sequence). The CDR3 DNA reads TGTGCCAGTAGTCCCAGACTAGCTGGGGGGTTGCAGTTCTTC. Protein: CASSPRLAGGLQFF.

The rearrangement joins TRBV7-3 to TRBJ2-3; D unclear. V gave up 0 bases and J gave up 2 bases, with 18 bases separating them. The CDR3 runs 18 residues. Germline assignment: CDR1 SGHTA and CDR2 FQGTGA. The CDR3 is CASSLTTPTSIYTDTQYF. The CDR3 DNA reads TGTGCCAGCAGCTTAACTACCCCGACATCTATCTACACAGATACGCAGTATTTT. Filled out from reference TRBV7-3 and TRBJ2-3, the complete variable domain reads GAGVSQTPSNKVTEKGKYVELRCDPISGHTALYWYRQSLGQGPEFLIYFQGTGAADDSGLPNDRFFAVRPEGSVSTLKIQRTERGDSAVYLCASSLTTPTSIYTDTQYFGPGTRLTVL.

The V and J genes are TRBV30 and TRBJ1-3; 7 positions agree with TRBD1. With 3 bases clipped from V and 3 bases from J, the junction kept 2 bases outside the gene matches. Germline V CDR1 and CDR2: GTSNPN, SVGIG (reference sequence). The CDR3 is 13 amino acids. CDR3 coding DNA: TGTGCCTGGAGGACAGGGAATGGAAACACCATATATTTT. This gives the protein CAWRTGNGNTIYF.